Listed below are T cell receptor beta chains from one sample, sequenced in a study of PD-1 blockade in classical Hodgkin lymphoma. The data were produced by immunoSEQ multiplex PCR, yet TCRdb's version contains in-frame clones alone and is incomplete. The sample shows under 95,000 clones, around nine tenths of them seen only once. The starting material was peripheral blood mononuclear cells (PBMCs), obtained before the second cycle of nivolumab. Every receptor here comes from a human donor with classical Hodgkin lymphoma. The CDR3 runs from the conserved cysteine through the conserved F or W. Each record gives: V gene, D gene, J gene, CDR3 DNA, CDR3 protein. D genes are given only for firm matches.

>TRBV5-1|TRBD1|TRBJ1-5
TGCGCCAGCAGCTTGGGACAGGGGCAGCCCCAGCATTTT
CASSLGQGQPQHF
>TRBV30|NA|TRBJ2-2
TGTGCCTGGACAGCCAACACCGGGGAGCTGTTTTTT
CAWTANTGELFF
>TRBV7-2|NA|TRBJ2-7
TGTGCCAGCAGCCGACTCGTGGGGGCCTACGAGCAGTACTTC
CASSRLVGAYEQYF
>TRBV7-9|TRBD1|TRBJ2-3
TGTGCCAGCAGCCTGGGACAGGGGGTGTTCGATACGCAGTATTTT
CASSLGQGVFDTQYF
>TRBV19|NA|TRBJ1-5
TGTGCCAGTATTCGGGATGGGGCAGGCAATCAGCCCCAGCATTTT
CASIRDGAGNQPQHF
>TRBV5-1|TRBD1|TRBJ2-1
TGCGCCAGCACACTACAGGGGACCTACAATGAGCAGTTCTTC
CASTLQGTYNEQFF
>TRBV4-1|TRBD2|TRBJ2-2
TGCGCCAGCAGCCAAGACTCTGATAGCGGGTACACCGGGGAGCTGTTTTTT
CASSQDSDSGYTGELFF
>TRBV18|NA|TRBJ2-2
TGTGCCAGCTCACCACCGGAAGCGAACACCGGGGAGCTGTTTTTT
CASSPPEANTGELFF
>TRBV30|TRBD1|TRBJ1-2
TGTGCCCGCAACAGGGGGGACTATGGCTACACCTTC
CARNRGDYGYTF
>TRBV5-1|TRBD1|TRBJ2-5
TGCGCCAGCAGCTTGGGCGGGGGACAGGGGTCCGGAGAGACCCAGTACTTC
CASSLGGGQGSGETQYF
>TRBV19|NA|TRBJ2-7
TGTGCCAGTAGTCTCAAGGACTCCCCCTACTACGAGCAGTACTTC
CASSLKDSPYYEQYF
>TRBV7-2|NA|TRBJ1-1
TGTGCCAGCAGCTTAGGCAGGAACACTGAAGCTTTCTTT
CASSLGRNTEAFF
>TRBV4-1|NA|TRBJ2-7
TGCGCCAGCAGCTACCGGCAGAGCTCCTACGAGCAGTACTTC
CASSYRQSSYEQYF
>TRBV6-6|NA|TRBJ2-2
TGTGCCAGCAGTTACTCTGGGGGAAGGACCGGGGAGCTGTTTTTT
CASSYSGGRTGELFF
>TRBV28|NA|TRBJ1-2
TGTGCCAGCAGATCAGAGCCTAACTATGGCTACACCTTC
CASRSEPNYGYTF
>TRBV5-1|NA|TRBJ2-7
TGCGCCAGCAGCTTCGGTCAGCCCCTAAGGGAGCAGTACTTC
CASSFGQPLREQYF
>TRBV6-5|NA|TRBJ2-5
TGTGCCAGCAGCTCAATGAGGAGTCAAGAGACCCAGTACTTC
CASSSMRSQETQYF
>TRBV9|TRBD2|TRBJ2-3
TGTGCCAGCCGCTCTAGCGGGAGTGCAGATACGCAGTATTTT
CASRSSGSADTQYF
>TRBV30|NA|TRBJ2-7
TGTGCCTCAAGTAGTAGCAACGAGCAGTACTTC
CASSSSNEQYF
>TRBV28|NA|TRBJ1-1
TGTGCCATCGATACCAGGCGCATGAACACTGAAGCTTTCTTT
CAIDTRRMNTEAFF
>TRBV5-1|NA|TRBJ2-7
TGCGCCAGCAGCTTGGTTTGGGAACAGGCGACGCCCTACGAGCAGTACTTC
CASSLVWEQATPYEQYF
>TRBV18|TRBD1|TRBJ1-2
TGTGCCAGCCGTACGACAGGGGTTAACTATGGCTACACCTTC
CASRTTGVNYGYTF
>TRBV5-6|NA|TRBJ1-2
TGTGCCACCCAGGGTGTTGGGTATGGCTACACCTTC
CATQGVGYGYTF